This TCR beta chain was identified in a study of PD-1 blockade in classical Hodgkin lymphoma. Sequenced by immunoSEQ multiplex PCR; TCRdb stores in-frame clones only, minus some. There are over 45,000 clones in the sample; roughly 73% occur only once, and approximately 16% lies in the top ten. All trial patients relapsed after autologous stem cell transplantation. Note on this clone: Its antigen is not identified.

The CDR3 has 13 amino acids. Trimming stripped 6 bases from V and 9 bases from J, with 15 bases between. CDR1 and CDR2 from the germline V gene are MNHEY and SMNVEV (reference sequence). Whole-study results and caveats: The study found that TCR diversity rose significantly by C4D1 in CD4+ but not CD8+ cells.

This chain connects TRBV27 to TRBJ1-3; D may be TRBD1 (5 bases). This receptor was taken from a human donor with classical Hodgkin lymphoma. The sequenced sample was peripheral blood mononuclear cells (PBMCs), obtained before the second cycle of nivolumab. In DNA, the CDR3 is TGTGCCAGCAGCCTGGGACCTCTGGGCACCATATATTTT. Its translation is CASSLGPLGTIYF.